Listed below are T cell receptor beta chains from one sample, sequenced in a study of vaccination effects on CD4 cells after COVID-19. The antigens for these receptors are not known. Data came from immunoSEQ multiplex PCR; TCRdb stores just in-frame clones and leaves some out. The repertoire consists of tens of thousands of clones, with around 74% occurring once and the leading ten covering around 2.9%. The starting material was CD4+ T cells from PBMCs cultured with HCoV-NL63 spike peptides, obtained before COVID-19 vaccination. The receptor source for this set is a human donor who received a COVID-19 vaccine. Both conserved end residues are part of each CDR3. The D gene is left open where the match is weak. Clone size is not always given. Where it is, it says once, few, many or a class for expanded clones.

V gene	D gene	J gene	clone size	CDR3 protein	CDR3 DNA
TRBV5-1	NA	TRBJ1-1	NA	CASSPGQTLNTEAFF	TGCGCCAGCAGCCCCGGTCAGACTTTGAACACTGAAGCTTTCTTT
TRBV3-1/TRBV3-2	NA	TRBJ1-2	NA	CASSQGVRGANYGYTF	TGTGCCAGCAGCCAAGGAGTCCGGGGCGCTAACTATGGCTACACCTTC
TRBV28	NA	TRBJ2-3	NA	CASRRFGTQYF	TGTGCCAGCAGACGGTTTGGTACGCAGTATTTT
TRBV4-3	NA	TRBJ1-1	NA	CASSQVYRSEAFF	TGCGCCAGCAGCCAAGTCTACAGATCTGAAGCTTTCTTT
TRBV5-1	TRBD2	TRBJ2-5	NA	CASGRWGGNQETQYF	TGCGCCAGCGGGCGGTGGGGGGGAAACCAAGAGACCCAGTACTTC
TRBV7-3	NA	TRBJ2-5	few	CASSSGPQETQYF	TGTGCCAGCAGCTCCGGACCCCAAGAGACCCAGTACTTC
TRBV5-1	NA	TRBJ1-2	NA	CASSYSEPYGYTF	TGCGCCAGCAGCTATTCGGAACCCTATGGCTACACCTTC
TRBV6-2/TRBV6-3	NA	TRBJ1-1	NA	CASSFIQGNTEAFF	TGTGCCAGCAGTTTCATACAGGGGAACACTGAAGCTTTCTTT
TRBV6-6	NA	TRBJ1-4	few	CASSLDWVEKLFF	TGTGCCAGCAGTTTGGACTGGGTTGAAAAACTGTTTTTT
TRBV2	NA	TRBJ2-2	NA	CASSVVRESGELFF	TGTGCCAGCAGTGTAGTCAGGGAGTCCGGGGAGCTGTTTTTT
TRBV3-1/TRBV3-2	NA	TRBJ1-5	NA	CASSQEPSQPQHF	TGTGCCAGCAGCCAGGAGCCGAGTCAGCCCCAGCATTTT
TRBV18	NA	TRBJ2-5	NA	CASSPPSVHETQYF	TGTGCCAGCTCACCACCGAGCGTTCACGAGACCCAGTACTTC
TRBV7-6	NA	TRBJ1-1	NA	CASSLGKQGNTEAFF	TGTGCCAGCAGCTTAGGCAAACAGGGAAACACTGAAGCTTTCTTT
TRBV7-9	NA	TRBJ1-4	NA	CAGRTNEKLFF	TGTGCCGGGCGAACTAATGAAAAACTGTTTTTT
TRBV6-6	NA	TRBJ2-3	NA	CASSLQGVADTQYF	TGTGCCAGCAGCCTACAGGGAGTCGCAGATACGCAGTATTTT
TRBV4-1	NA	TRBJ2-1	NA	CASSQRGVNSYNEQFF	TGCGCCAGCAGCCAGAGGGGCGTAAACTCCTACAATGAGCAGTTCTTC
TRBV24-1	TRBD2	TRBJ2-2	NA	CATSDFRGGRTGELFF	TGTGCCACCAGTGATTTCCGCGGGGGACGCACCGGGGAGCTGTTTTTT
TRBV11-2	NA	TRBJ1-1	NA	CASSLRTGTPNTEAFF	TGTGCCAGCAGCTTACGGACCGGGACACCGAACACTGAAGCTTTCTTT
TRBV28	NA	TRBJ1-4	once	CASRPQLEKLFF	TGTGCCAGCAGGCCCCAGTTGGAAAAACTGTTTTTT
TRBV30	NA	TRBJ1-4	NA	CAWAGRETNEKLFF	TGTGCCTGGGCGGGCAGGGAGACTAATGAAAAACTGTTTTTT
TRBV7-2	NA	TRBJ2-2	NA	CASSLDGNTGELFF	TGTGCCAGCAGCTTAGACGGAAACACCGGGGAGCTGTTTTTT
TRBV18	NA	TRBJ2-5	few	CASSQGGLRREAQYF	TGTGCCAGCTCACAAGGAGGTTTGAGAAGAGAGGCCCAGTACTTC
TRBV19	TRBD2	TRBJ2-4	NA	CASSGLREENIQYF	TGTGCCAGTAGTGGGCTCCGGGAGGAAAACATTCAGTACTTC
TRBV2	NA	TRBJ1-2	NA	CASSGQLGTKVYTF	TGTGCCAGCAGTGGGCAACTCGGGACAAAGGTCTACACCTTC
TRBV7-2	NA	TRBJ1-5	NA	CASSPRAGDGNQPQHF	TGTGCCAGCAGCCCACGCGCTGGCGACGGCAATCAGCCCCAGCATTTT
TRBV5-1	NA	TRBJ1-4	NA	CASSGGRVEEKLFF	TGCGCCAGCAGCGGGGGCAGGGTAGAGGAAAAACTGTTTTTT
TRBV10-3	NA	TRBJ1-3	few	CAISTGTAFSGNTIYF	TGTGCCATCAGCACCGGGACGGCATTTTCTGGAAACACCATATATTTT
TRBV7-2	NA	TRBJ1-6	NA	CASSLGRGASSPLHF	TGTGCCAGCAGCTTAGGCAGGGGCGCAAGTTCACCCCTCCACTTT
TRBV11-2	TRBD2	TRBJ2-3	NA	CASSLVRGGTDTQYF	TGTGCCAGCAGCTTGGTGCGGGGGGGTACAGATACGCAGTATTTT
TRBV18	TRBD1	TRBJ2-2	NA	CASSLPRGQGATGELFF	TGTGCCAGCTCACTACCACGGGGACAGGGGGCAACCGGGGAGCTGTTTTTT
TRBV3-1/TRBV3-2	NA	TRBJ1-2	NA	CASSQFDSHLRGYTF	TGTGCCAGCAGCCAATTCGACAGCCACCTTAGAGGCTACACCTTC
TRBV5-1	NA	TRBJ1-3	NA	CASSLAPVPSSGNTIYF	TGCGCCAGCAGCTTGGCGCCAGTACCCTCCTCTGGAAACACCATATATTTT
TRBV7-7	NA	TRBJ2-5	NA	CASSTGTLQETQYF	TGTGCCAGCAGTACCGGGACACTCCAAGAGACCCAGTACTTC
TRBV5-1	NA	TRBJ2-1	once	CASSTPGQPNEQFF	TGCGCCAGCAGCACACCCGGACAACCCAATGAGCAGTTCTTC
TRBV2	NA	TRBJ2-2	few	CASSAFRQGGSNTGELFF	TGTGCCAGCAGTGCCTTCCGGCAGGGGGGTTCGAACACCGGGGAGCTGTTTTTT
TRBV6-5	TRBD1	TRBJ1-2	once	CASSSPPGGGYGYTF	TGTGCCAGCAGTTCACCCCCAGGGGGCGGCTATGGCTACACCTTC
TRBV7-9	TRBD1	TRBJ1-4	NA	CASSLGQGRVANEKLFF	TGTGCCAGCAGCTTAGGACAGGGGAGGGTTGCTAATGAAAAACTGTTTTTT
TRBV19	NA	TRBJ1-1	NA	CASAGRNTEAFF	TGTGCCAGTGCGGGGCGGAACACTGAAGCTTTCTTT
TRBV6-5	NA	TRBJ1-1	few	CAAFFSTVNTEAFF	TGTGCCGCCTTCTTTTCGACAGTCAACACTGAAGCTTTCTTT
TRBV7-9	NA	TRBJ2-3	NA	CASSSGYDLPDTQYF	TGTGCCAGCAGCAGTGGTTATGACCTGCCGGATACGCAGTATTTT
TRBV10-3	NA	TRBJ2-1	few	CAIRPAGIYNEQFF	TGTGCCATCCGACCCGCGGGTATATACAATGAGCAGTTCTTC
TRBV29-1	TRBD1	TRBJ2-5	NA	CSVESRTGEETQYF	TGCAGCGTTGAATCGCGGACAGGGGAAGAGACCCAGTACTTC
TRBV24-1	NA	TRBJ1-2	NA	CATSSAGPLYGYTF	TGTGCCACCAGCTCGGCAGGACCCCTCTATGGCTACACCTTC